The following is a T cell receptor (beta chain) sequence with its context. What it recognizes is unknown. Using its own MiXCR run on the 5' RACE reads, TCRdb lists one record per CDR3 protein. The sample records roughly 700,000 distinct CDR3 sequences, about 20% being singletons. These data originate in a study of CD8 T cells in ankylosing spondylitis. Findings and caveats of the study: Reportedly, matched ankylosing spondylitis synovial fluid was significantly enriched for disease-linked clones. Among TCR beta sequences, a motif of eight highly homologous variants appeared characteristic of ankylosing spondylitis blood.

The sample taken for sequencing was blood, either unsorted or a sorted T cell fraction (not recorded which). This TCR derives from a male donor with ankylosing spondylitis.

The CDR3 region is CSAVPLQGNRNTEAFF. The CDR3 DNA follows: TGCAGTGCTGTCCCCTTACAGGGAAACCGTAACACTGAAGCTTTCTTT. The V and J genes are TRBV20-1 and TRBJ1-1; D is possibly TRBD1 (6 bases). Trimming took off 5 bases at V and 2 bases at J, with 21 bases between the two ends. There are 16 residues in the CDR3. The germline gives CDR1 DFQATT, CDR2 SNEGSKA (reference sequence).